This TCR beta chain is drawn from a study of T cells after yellow fever vaccination. Overall study results and limits: Contamination by abundant bulk-population clonotypes could be present in FACS-sorted repertoires.

The CDR3 loop spans 15 amino acids. Trimming removed 4 bases from V and 6 bases from J, with 17 bases in between. Germline V CDR1 and CDR2: MNHEY, SVGEGT. In the case of this clonotype: Its antigen is not known.

A single record per CDR3 protein comes from TCRdb applying MiXCR to the 5' RACE reads. Here the sample spans just under 600,000 distinct CDR3 sequences, 13% being singletons. J is TRBJ2-3 and V is TRBV6-2 or TRBV6-3; no clear D. The receptor's source is a young man who received the YFV17D yellow fever vaccine. The sequencing here drew on PBMCs, taken on the day of the yellow fever booster vaccination. The CDR3 coding sequence is TGTGCCAGCAGTTCCCCGGGCCCCCCAGCGGATACGCAGTATTTT. Translated, it gives CASSSPGPPADTQYF.